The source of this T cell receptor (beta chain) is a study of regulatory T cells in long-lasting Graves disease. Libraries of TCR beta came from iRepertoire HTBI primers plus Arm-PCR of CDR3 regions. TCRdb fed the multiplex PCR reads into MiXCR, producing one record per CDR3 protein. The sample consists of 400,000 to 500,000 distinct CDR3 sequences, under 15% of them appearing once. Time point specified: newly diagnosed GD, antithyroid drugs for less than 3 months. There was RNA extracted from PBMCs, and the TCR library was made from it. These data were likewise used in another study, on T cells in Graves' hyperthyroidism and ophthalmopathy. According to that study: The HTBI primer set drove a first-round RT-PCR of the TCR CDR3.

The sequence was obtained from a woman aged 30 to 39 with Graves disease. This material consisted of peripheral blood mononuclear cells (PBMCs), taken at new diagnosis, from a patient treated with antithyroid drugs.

This chain's CDR3 is CASSAGQGATNEKLFF. Here the CDR3 DNA reads TGTGCCAGCAGCGCCGGACAGGGGGCGACTAATGAAAAACTGTTTTTT. The rearrangement uses TRBV9 and TRBJ1-4; 11 bases match TRBD1. CDR3 length: 16 residues. The V gene's germline CDR1 is SGDLS and CDR2 YYNGEE. The ends lost 3 bases at V and 2 bases at J; junction bases unmatched: 3.